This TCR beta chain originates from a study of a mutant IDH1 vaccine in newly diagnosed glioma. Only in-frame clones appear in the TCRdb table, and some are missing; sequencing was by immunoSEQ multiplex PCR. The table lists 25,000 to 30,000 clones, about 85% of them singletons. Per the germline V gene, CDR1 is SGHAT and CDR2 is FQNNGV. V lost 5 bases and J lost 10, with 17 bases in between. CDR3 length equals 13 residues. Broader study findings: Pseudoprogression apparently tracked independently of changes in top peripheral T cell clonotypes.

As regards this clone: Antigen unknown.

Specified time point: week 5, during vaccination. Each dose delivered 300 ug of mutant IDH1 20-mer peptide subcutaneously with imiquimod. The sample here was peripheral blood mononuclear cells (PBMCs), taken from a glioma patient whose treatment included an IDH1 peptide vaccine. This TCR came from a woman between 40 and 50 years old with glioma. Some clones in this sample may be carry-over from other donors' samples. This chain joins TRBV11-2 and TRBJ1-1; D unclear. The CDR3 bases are TGTGCCAGCAGCCTCACCCTTGAGTGGCGAGCTTTCTTT. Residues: CASSLTLEWRAFF.